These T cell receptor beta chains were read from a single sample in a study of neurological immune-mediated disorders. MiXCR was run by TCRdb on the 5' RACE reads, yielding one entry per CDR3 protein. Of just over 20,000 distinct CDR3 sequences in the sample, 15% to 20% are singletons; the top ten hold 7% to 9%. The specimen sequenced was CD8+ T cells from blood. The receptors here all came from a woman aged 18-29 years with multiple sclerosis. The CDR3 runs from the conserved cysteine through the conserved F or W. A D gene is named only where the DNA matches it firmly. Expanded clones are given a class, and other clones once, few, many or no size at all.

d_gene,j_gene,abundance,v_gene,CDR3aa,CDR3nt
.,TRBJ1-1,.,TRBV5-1,CASSLDGRPNTEAFF,TGCGCCAGCAGCTTGGACGGACGGCCGAACACTGAAGCTTTCTTT
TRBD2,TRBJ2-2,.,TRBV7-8,CASSLTSGGAGTGELFF,TGTGCCAGCAGCTTGACTAGCGGGGGGGCCGGCACCGGGGAGCTGTTTTTT
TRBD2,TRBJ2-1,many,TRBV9,CASSRSGTSGYNEQFF,TGTGCCAGCAGCCGGTCCGGGACTAGCGGATACAATGAGCAGTTCTTC
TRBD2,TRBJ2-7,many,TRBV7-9,CASSPSGGHSYEQYF,TGTGCCAGCAGCCCTAGCGGGGGGCACTCCTACGAGCAGTACTTC
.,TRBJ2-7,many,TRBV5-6,CASSPGIITYEQYF,TGTGCCAGCAGCCCTGGGATCATTACCTACGAGCAGTACTTC
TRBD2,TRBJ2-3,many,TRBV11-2,CASSDASGHTDTQYF,TGTGCCAGCAGCGATGCTAGCGGGCACACAGATACGCAGTATTTT
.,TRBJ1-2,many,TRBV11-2,CASSFVGREHGYTF,TGTGCCAGCAGCTTCGTAGGCAGGGAACATGGCTACACCTTC
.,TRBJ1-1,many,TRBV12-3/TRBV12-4,CASRPRSALRGDTEAFF,TGTGCCAGCAGGCCCCGATCTGCGCTAAGGGGAGACACTGAAGCTTTCTTT
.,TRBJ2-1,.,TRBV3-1,CASSQDRRLGRNEQFF,TGTGCCAGCAGCCAAGATAGGCGACTAGGAAGGAATGAGCAGTTCTTC
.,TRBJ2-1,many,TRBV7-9,CASSLQSNDEQFF,TGTGCCAGCAGCTTACAAAGCAATGATGAGCAGTTCTTC
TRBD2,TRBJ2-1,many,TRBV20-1,CSASLGGGSDEQFF,TGCAGTGCTAGTCTCGGCGGGGGGTCGGATGAGCAGTTCTTC
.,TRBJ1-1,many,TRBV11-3,CASSSLYNTEAFF,TGTGCCAGCAGCTCACTATATAACACTGAAGCTTTCTTT
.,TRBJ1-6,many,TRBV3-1,CASSQTRDTPNSPLHF,TGTGCCAGCAGCCAAACTCGGGACACCCCGAATTCACCCCTCCACTTT
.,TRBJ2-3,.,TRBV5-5,CASSFYICSAGVLAGSTDTQYF,.
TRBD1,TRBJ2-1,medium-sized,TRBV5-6,CASSPAGQEYNEQFF,TGTGCCAGCAGCCCGGCGGGACAGGAATACAATGAGCAGTTCTTC
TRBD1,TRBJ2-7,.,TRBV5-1,CASSWGTGDEQYF,TGCGCCAGCAGCTGGGGTACAGGGGACGAGCAGTACTTC
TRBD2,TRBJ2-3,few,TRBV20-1,CSARGTSGYTDTQYF,TGCAGTGCTAGAGGGACTAGCGGATACACAGATACGCAGTATTTT
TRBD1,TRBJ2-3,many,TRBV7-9,CASSQGQGGTDTQYF,TGTGCCAGCAGCCAAGGACAGGGAGGCACAGATACGCAGTATTTT
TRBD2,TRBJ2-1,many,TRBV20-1,CSASQTVGRAPYNEQFF,TGCAGTGCTAGCCAAACGGTCGGGAGGGCCCCCTACAATGAGCAGTTCTTC
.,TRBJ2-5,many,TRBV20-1,CSARPSTQETQYF,TGCAGTGCTAGACCCAGCACCCAAGAGACCCAGTACTTC
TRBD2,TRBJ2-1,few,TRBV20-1,CSARTSGSSSYNEQFF,TGCAGTGCTAGGACTAGCGGATCGAGCTCCTACAATGAGCAGTTCTTC
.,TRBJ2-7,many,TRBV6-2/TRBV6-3,CASSYGRTPLTYEQYF,TGTGCCAGCAGTTACGGAAGGACACCCTTAACCTACGAGCAGTACTTC
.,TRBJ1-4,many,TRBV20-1,CSAREYGRGEEKLFF,TGCAGTGCTAGAGAATACGGCAGGGGCGAGGAAAAACTGTTTTTT
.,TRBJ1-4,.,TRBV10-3,CAISTRFGAAGQKLFF,TGTGCCATCAGTACCCGGTTTGGGGCAGCCGGACAAAAACTGTTTTTT
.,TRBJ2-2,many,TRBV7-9,CASSILTGELFF,TGTGCCAGCAGCATCCTCACCGGGGAGCTGTTTTTT
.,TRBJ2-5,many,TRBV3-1,CASSQVRETQYF,TGTGCCAGCAGCCAAGTTCGGGAGACCCAGTACTTC
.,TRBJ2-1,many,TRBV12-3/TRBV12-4,CASSRVPSEQFF,TGTGCCAGCAGCCGAGTCCCGTCTGAGCAGTTCTTC
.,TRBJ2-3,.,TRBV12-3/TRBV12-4,CASYDTDTQYF,TGTGCCAGCTATGACACAGATACGCAGTATTTT
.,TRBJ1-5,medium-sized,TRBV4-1,CASSRQWDFQPQHF,TGCGCCAGCAGCCGCCAATGGGACTTTCAGCCCCAGCATTTT
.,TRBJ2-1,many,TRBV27,CASSFSPVGVSNEQFF,TGTGCCAGCAGTTTCTCTCCGGTCGGAGTCAGCAATGAGCAGTTCTTC
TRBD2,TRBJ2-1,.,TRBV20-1,CSAPGRGKGNEQFF,TGCAGTGCTCCGGGGCGGGGGAAGGGGAATGAGCAGTTCTTC
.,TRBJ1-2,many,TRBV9,CASSAAVGTGGYTF,TGTGCCAGCAGCGCGGCTGTGGGGACGGGTGGCTACACCTTC
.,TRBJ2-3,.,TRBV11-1,CASSLEDGKHTQYF,TGTGCCAGCAGCTTAGAAGACGGCAAGCATACACAGTATTTT
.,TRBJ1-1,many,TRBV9,CASSVAVGVGTEAFF,TGTGCCAGCAGCGTAGCGGTGGGTGTGGGCACTGAAGCTTTCTTT
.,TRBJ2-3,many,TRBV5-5,CASSLWADTQYF,TGTGCCAGCAGCTTATGGGCGGATACGCAGTATTTT
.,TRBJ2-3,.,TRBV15,CATSRDSEGRADTQYF,TGTGCCACCAGCAGAGATTCCGAGGGGCGGGCAGATACGCAGTATTTT
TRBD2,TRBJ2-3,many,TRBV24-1,CATSDPTSGWGTDTQYF,TGTGCCACCAGTGACCCGACTAGCGGTTGGGGGACAGATACGCAGTATTTT
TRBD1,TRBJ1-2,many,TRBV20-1,CSAGPGQSFNYGYTF,TGCAGTGCTGGACCGGGACAGTCATTTAACTATGGCTACACCTTC
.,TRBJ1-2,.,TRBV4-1,CASSLAEGDYGYTF,TGCGCCAGCAGCCTAGCGGAGGGAGACTATGGCTACACCTTC
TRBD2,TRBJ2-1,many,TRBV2,CASSLVRLAGKYNEQFF,TGTGCCAGCAGTTTGGTCCGACTAGCGGGGAAATACAATGAGCAGTTCTTC
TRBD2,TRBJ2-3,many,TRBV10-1,CASSAHLAGGPPDTQYF,TGCGCCAGCAGTGCACATCTAGCGGGAGGCCCGCCTGATACGCAGTATTTT